Described below is a single TCR beta chain sequence and its context. Antigen specificity is unknown. Sequencing was performed with immunoSEQ multiplex PCR; in TCRdb, only in-frame clones are kept and a portion is missing. This sample yields 150,000 to 180,000 clones, of which about 87% are seen a single time; less than 3.5% belongs to the top ten. This record belongs to a study of T cell responses to AZD1222 COVID-19 vaccine. At the level of the study: Second-dose intervals of approximately 4 or approximately 12 weeks were pooled. Study-level results: Two doses of AZD1222 preceded a rise in Spike-specific TCR breadth and depth. Just five to seven AZD1222 recipients tested seropositive at baseline. Unmutated variant regions reportedly attract nearly half of all spike-specific TCRs.

The V segment lost 2 bases and the J segment 3 bases; nucleotides outside the gene matches: 4. Germline values: CDR1 SNHLY, CDR2 FYNNEI. The CDR3 spans 14 residues. This TCR came from an adult in good health. Sequenced material: peripheral blood, taken on day 0 of AZD1222 vaccination. The V gene is TRBV2, the J gene TRBJ2-7; the match to TRBD1 covers 7 bases. The CDR3 loop reads CASSERGQNYEQYF. CDR3 in DNA: TGTGCCAGCAGTGAAAGGGGACAGAACTACGAGCAGTACTTC.